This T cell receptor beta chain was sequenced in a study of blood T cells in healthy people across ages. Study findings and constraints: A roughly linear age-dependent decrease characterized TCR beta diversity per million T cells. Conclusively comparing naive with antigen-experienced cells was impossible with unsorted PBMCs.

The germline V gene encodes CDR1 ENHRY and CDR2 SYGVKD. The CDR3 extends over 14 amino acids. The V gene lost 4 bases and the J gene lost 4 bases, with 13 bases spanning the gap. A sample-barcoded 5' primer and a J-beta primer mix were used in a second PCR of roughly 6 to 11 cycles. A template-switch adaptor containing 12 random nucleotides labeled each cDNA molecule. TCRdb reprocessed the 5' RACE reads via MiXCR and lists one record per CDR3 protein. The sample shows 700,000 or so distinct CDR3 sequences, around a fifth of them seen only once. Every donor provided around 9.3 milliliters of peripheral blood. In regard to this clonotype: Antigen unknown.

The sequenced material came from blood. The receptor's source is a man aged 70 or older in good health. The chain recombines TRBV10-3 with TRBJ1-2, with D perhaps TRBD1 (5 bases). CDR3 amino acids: CAISGQGEIYGYTF. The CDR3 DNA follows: TGTGCCATCAGTGGGCAGGGTGAGATCTATGGCTACACCTTC.